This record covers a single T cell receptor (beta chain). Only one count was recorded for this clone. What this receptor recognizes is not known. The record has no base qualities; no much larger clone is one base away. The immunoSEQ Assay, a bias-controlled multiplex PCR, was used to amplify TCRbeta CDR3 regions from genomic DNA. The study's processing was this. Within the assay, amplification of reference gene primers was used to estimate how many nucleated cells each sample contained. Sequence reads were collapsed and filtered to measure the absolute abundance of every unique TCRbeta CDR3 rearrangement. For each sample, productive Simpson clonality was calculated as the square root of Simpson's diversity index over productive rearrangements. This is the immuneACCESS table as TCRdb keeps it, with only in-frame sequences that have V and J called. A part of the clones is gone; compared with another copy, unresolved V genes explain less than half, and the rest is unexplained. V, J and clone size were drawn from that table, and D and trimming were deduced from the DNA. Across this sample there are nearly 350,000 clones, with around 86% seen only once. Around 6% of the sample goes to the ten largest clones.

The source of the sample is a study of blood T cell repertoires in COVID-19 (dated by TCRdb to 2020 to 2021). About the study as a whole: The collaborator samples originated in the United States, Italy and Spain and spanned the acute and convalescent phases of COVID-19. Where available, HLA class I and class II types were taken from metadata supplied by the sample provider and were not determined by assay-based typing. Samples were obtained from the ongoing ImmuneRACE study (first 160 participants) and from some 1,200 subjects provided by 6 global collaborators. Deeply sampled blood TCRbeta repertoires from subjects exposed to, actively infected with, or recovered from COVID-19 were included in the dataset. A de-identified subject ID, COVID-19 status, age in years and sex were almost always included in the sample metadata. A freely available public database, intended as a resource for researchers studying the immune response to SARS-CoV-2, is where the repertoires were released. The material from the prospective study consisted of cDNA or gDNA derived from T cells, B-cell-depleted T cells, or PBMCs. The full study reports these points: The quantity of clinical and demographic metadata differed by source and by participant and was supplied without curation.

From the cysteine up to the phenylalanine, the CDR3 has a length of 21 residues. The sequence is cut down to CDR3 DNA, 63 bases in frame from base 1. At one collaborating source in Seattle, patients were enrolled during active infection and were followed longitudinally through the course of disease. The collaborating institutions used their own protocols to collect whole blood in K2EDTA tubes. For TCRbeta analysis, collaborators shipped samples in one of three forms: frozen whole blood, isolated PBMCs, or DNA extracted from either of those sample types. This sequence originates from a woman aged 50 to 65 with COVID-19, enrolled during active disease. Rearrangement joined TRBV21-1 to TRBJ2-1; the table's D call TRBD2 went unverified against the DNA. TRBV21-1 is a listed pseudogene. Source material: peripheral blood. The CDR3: CASSCSMPGRGLAGGPFEQFF. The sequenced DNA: TGTGCCAGCAGCTGCTCGATGCCAGGGAGAGGATTAGCGGGAGGGCCGTTTGAGCAGTTCTTC.